At least ten counts were recorded for the clone carrying this T cell receptor (beta chain). Time point specified: patch test 1, 2 weeks after DPC sensitization. Treatment given: therapeutic diphenylcyclopropenone sensitization with weekly scalp DPC. The CDR3 has 15 residues. Deletions cut 2 bases from V and 2 bases from J, with 10 bases between. Germline V gives CDR1 SGHTA, CDR2 FQGTGA. This entry belongs to a study of human T cells and chemical hapten exposure. Each CDR3 protein is one row after TCRdb ran MiXCR on the RACE reads. This sample has around 99,000 distinct CDR3 sequences, with 9.5% to 15% found just once.

The source was whole blood, collected in connection with sensitization to the hapten diphenylcyclopropenone (DPC). The origin of this receptor is a woman in her thirties or forties with alopecia areata. Some clones in this sample may be carry-over from other donors' samples. V gene TRBV7-3 combines with J gene TRBJ2-1; D not resolved. The CDR3 loop is CASSLEAEPYNEQFF. For the CDR3, the DNA is TGTGCCAGCAGCTTAGAGGCGGAGCCCTACAATGAGCAGTTCTTC.